The following is a TCR beta chain sequence with its context. This table comes from immunoSEQ multiplex PCR, and its TCRdb copy is limited to in-frame clones, with some not included. Here the sample spans 200,000 to 300,000 clones, 65% to 90% being singletons. These data are taken from a study of blood T cell repertoires in COVID-19. Per germline, CDR1 MDHEN and CDR2 SYDVKM. V lost 3 bases, J lost 2 bases, and 5 bases stayed unmatched. This CDR3 has 16 residues. The source is a woman between 70 and 85 years old with acute or convalescent COVID-19. V gene TRBV28 combines with J gene TRBJ2-1, with 9 bases identical to TRBD2. Sequenced: peripheral blood. CDR3 region: CASSFGGGGPYNEQFF. The CDR3, as DNA: TGTGCCAGCAGTTTTGGCGGGGGGGGCCCCTACAATGAGCAGTTCTTC.